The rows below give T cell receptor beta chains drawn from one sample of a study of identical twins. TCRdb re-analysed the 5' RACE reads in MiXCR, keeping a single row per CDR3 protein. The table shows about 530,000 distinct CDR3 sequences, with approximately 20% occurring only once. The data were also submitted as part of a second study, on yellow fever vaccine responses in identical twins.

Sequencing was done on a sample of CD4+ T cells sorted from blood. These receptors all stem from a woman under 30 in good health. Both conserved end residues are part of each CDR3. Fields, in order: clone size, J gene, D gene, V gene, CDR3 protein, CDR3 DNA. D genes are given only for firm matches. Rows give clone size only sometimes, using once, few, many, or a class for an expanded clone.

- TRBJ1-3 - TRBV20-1 CSARTSSGNTIYF TGCAGTGCAAGGACAAGCTCTGGAAACACCATATATTTT
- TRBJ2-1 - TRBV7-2 CASTAWGSRGNEQFF TGTGCCAGCACCGCCTGGGGCTCCCGGGGTAATGAGCAGTTCTTC
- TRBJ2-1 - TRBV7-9 CASSPTNQGWGNEQFF TGTGCCAGCAGCCCAACCAATCAAGGGTGGGGCAATGAGCAGTTCTTC
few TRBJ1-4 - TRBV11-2 CASSLASFGPDEKLFF TGTGCCAGCAGCTTAGCGAGTTTCGGCCCCGATGAAAAACTGTTTTTT
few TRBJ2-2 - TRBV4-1 CASSQDLRPTVSNGELFF TGCGCCAGCAGCCAAGATTTGCGGCCGACAGTGTCGAACGGGGAGCTGTTTTTT
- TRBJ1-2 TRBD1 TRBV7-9 CASSPFRDRGGYGYTF TGTGCCAGCAGCCCTTTCCGGGACAGGGGAGGCTATGGCTACACCTTC
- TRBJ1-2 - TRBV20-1 CSAIPAKWGYGYTF TGCAGTGCCATCCCCGCCAAATGGGGCTATGGCTACACCTTC
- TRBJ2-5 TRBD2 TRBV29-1 CSVELGLAGGGGTQYF TGCAGCGTTGAACTAGGACTAGCCGGAGGTGGAGGGACCCAGTACTTC
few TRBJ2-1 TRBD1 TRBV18 CASSPPDRGENNEQFF TGTGCCAGCTCACCACCGGACAGGGGGGAAAACAATGAGCAGTTCTTC
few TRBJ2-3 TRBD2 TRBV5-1 CASSFRLAGGRTDTQYF TGCGCCAGCAGCTTCCGACTAGCGGGGGGGCGCACAGATACGCAGTATTTT
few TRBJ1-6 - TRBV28 CASSPGTTGYNSPLHF TGTGCCAGCAGTCCCGGTACAACCGGCTATAATTCACCCCTCCACTTT
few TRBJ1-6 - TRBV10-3 CATSSRQGESPLHF TGTGCCACTTCCTCCCGTCAGGGCGAATCACCCCTCCACTTT
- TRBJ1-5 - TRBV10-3 CAISETGTSNQPQHF TGTGCCATCAGCGAAACCGGGACAAGCAATCAGCCCCAGCATTTT
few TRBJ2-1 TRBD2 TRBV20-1 CSARGGLAGAEQFF TGCAGTGCTAGAGGGGGACTAGCGGGAGCTGAGCAGTTCTTC
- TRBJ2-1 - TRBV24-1 CATSDSPKPVRQKSYNEQFF TGTGCCACCAGTGATTCGCCAAAACCCGTTCGACAGAAATCCTACAATGAGCAGTTCTTC
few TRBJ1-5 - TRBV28 CASSPHLGVQPQHF TGTGCCAGCAGTCCCCATCTGGGGGTTCAGCCCCAGCATTTT
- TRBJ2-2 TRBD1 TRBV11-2 CASTPRTGDTGELFF TGTGCCAGCACCCCAAGGACAGGGGACACCGGGGAGCTGTTTTTT
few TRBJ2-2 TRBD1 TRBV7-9 CASSLSRTGTGELFF TGTGCCAGCAGCCTTAGCCGGACAGGCACCGGGGAGCTGTTTTTT
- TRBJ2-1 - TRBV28 CASSLMVSYNEQFF TGTGCCAGCAGTTTAATGGTCTCCTACAATGAGCAGTTCTTC
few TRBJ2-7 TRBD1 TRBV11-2 CASSRKQLDRVFHYEQYF TGTGCCAGCAGCCGAAAACAGTTAGACAGGGTATTTCACTACGAGCAGTACTTC
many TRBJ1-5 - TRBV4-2 CASSQDFRERQPQHF TGTGCCAGCAGCCAAGATTTTAGGGAGAGGCAGCCCCAGCATTTT
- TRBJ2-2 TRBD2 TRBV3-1 CASSQGREGRVGELFF TGTGCCAGCAGCCAAGGGCGGGAGGGCCGTGTCGGGGAGCTGTTTTTT
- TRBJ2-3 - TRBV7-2 CASSSSFQGGTDTQYF TGTGCCAGCAGCTCGAGTTTCCAGGGGGGGACAGATACGCAGTATTTT
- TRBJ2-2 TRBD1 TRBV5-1 CASSRDRGLDTGELFF TGCGCCAGCAGCAGGGACAGGGGTTTGGACACCGGGGAGCTGTTTTTT
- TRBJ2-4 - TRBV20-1 CSVGLRAKNIQYF TGCAGTGTCGGATTGCGAGCCAAAAACATTCAGTACTTC
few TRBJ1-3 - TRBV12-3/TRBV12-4 CASRGRQASGNTIYF TGTGCCAGCAGAGGCAGACAGGCCTCTGGAAACACCATATATTTT
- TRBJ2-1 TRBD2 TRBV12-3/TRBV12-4 CASSPLAGARNEQFF TGTGCCAGCAGCCCACTAGCGGGAGCAAGGAATGAGCAGTTCTTC
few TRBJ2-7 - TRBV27 CASSPQGGGFYEQYF TGTGCCAGCAGTCCTCAGGGGGGAGGTTTCTACGAGCAGTACTTC
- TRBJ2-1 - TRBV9 CASSVTSSYNEQFF TGTGCCAGCAGCGTAACCAGCTCCTACAATGAGCAGTTCTTC
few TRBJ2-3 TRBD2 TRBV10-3 CAITRLAGGPDTQYF TGTGCCATCACGAGACTAGCGGGGGGGCCAGATACGCAGTATTTT
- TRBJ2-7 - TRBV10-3 CAISASRGPYEQYF TGTGCCATCAGTGCCTCCAGGGGTCCCTACGAGCAGTACTTC
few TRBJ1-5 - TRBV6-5 CASSYEGRQPQHF TGTGCCAGCAGTTACGAGGGGCGACAGCCCCAGCATTTT
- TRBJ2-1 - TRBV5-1 CASSRRDTSYNEQFF TGCGCCAGCAGCCGCCGGGACACCTCCTACAATGAGCAGTTCTTC
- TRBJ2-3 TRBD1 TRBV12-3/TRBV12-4 CASSFVTGVPDTQYF TGTGCCAGCAGTTTCGTGACAGGGGTCCCAGATACGCAGTATTTT
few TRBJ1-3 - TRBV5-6 CASSPTGTSGNTIYF TGTGCCAGCAGCCCTACAGGGACCTCTGGAAACACCATATATTTT
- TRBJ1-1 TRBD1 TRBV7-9 CASSHDRVMNTEAFF TGTGCCAGCAGCCACGACAGGGTAATGAACACTGAAGCTTTCTTT
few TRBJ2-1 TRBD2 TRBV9 CASSARLAAYNEQFF TGTGCCAGCAGCGCCCGACTAGCGGCCTACAATGAGCAGTTCTTC
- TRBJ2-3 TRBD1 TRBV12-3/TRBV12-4 CASSLFTGATDTQYF TGTGCCAGCAGTTTATTTACAGGGGCCACAGATACGCAGTATTTT
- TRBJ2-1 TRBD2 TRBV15 CATSRLLAPYNEQFF TGTGCCACCAGCAGACTACTAGCGCCCTACAATGAGCAGTTCTTC
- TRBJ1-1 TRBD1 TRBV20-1 CSAREFSRDRVNTEAFF TGCAGTGCTAGAGAATTTAGCCGGGACAGAGTGAACACTGAAGCTTTCTTT
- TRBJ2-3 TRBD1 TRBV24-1 CATSVTGVADTQYF TGTGCCACCAGTGTCACAGGGGTTGCAGATACGCAGTATTTT
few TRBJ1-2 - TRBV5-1 CASSPGTEGYGYTF TGCGCCAGCAGCCCGGGAACTGAGGGCTATGGCTACACCTTC
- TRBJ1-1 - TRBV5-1 CASSKRGEMNTEAFF TGCGCCAGCAGCAAAAGGGGAGAAATGAACACTGAAGCTTTCTTT
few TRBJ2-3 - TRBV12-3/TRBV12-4 CASSAQRTDTQYF TGTGCCAGCAGTGCCCAGCGGACAGATACGCAGTATTTT
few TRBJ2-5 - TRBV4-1 CASSQSQTGQETQYF TGCGCCAGCAGCCAGTCCCAAACGGGCCAAGAGACCCAGTACTTC
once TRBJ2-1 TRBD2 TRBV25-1 CASSALTSGSYNEQFF TGTGCCAGCAGTGCCCTCACTAGCGGGAGCTACAATGAGCAGTTCTTC
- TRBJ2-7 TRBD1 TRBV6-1 CASTPGTGRVGYEQYF TGTGCCAGCACCCCGGGGACAGGACGGGTAGGTTACGAGCAGTACTTC
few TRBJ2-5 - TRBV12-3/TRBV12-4 CASSLVGGPQETQYF TGTGCCAGCAGTTTAGTGGGGGGGCCACAAGAGACCCAGTACTTC
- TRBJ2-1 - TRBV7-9 CASSLEVGGNEQFF TGTGCCAGCAGCTTAGAGGTTGGCGGGAATGAGCAGTTCTTC
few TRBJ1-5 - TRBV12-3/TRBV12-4 CASTQFNNQPQHF TGTGCCAGCACTCAGTTTAACAATCAGCCCCAGCATTTT
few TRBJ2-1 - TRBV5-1 CASSYGYYVYNEQFF TGCGCCAGCAGCTATGGGTACTACGTATACAATGAGCAGTTCTTC
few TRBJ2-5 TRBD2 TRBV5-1 CASSLGTSGRFETQYF TGCGCCAGCAGCTTGGGGACTAGCGGGAGGTTTGAGACCCAGTACTTC
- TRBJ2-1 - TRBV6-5 CASSYFPPSGSSYNEQFF TGTGCCAGCAGTTACTTCCCTCCGTCGGGGTCCTCCTACAATGAGCAGTTCTTC
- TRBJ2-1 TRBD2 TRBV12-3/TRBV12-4 CASSFKGLGGNEQFF TGTGCCAGCAGTTTTAAAGGACTAGGAGGCAATGAGCAGTTCTTC
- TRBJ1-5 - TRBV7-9 CASSLAGSAFDNQPQHF TGTGCCAGCAGCTTGGCGGGAAGCGCATTTGACAATCAGCCCCAGCATTTT
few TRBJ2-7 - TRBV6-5 CASSYTTTLATGYEQYF TGTGCCAGCAGTTACACCACCACGCTAGCGACGGGCTACGAGCAGTACTTC
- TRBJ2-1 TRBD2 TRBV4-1 CASSQLAGVSIYNEQFF TGCGCCAGCAGCCAACTAGCGGGAGTATCCATCTACAATGAGCAGTTCTTC
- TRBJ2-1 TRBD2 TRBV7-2 CASSLGGTSGFYNEQFF TGTGCCAGCAGCTTAGGGGGGACTAGCGGGTTTTACAATGAGCAGTTCTTC